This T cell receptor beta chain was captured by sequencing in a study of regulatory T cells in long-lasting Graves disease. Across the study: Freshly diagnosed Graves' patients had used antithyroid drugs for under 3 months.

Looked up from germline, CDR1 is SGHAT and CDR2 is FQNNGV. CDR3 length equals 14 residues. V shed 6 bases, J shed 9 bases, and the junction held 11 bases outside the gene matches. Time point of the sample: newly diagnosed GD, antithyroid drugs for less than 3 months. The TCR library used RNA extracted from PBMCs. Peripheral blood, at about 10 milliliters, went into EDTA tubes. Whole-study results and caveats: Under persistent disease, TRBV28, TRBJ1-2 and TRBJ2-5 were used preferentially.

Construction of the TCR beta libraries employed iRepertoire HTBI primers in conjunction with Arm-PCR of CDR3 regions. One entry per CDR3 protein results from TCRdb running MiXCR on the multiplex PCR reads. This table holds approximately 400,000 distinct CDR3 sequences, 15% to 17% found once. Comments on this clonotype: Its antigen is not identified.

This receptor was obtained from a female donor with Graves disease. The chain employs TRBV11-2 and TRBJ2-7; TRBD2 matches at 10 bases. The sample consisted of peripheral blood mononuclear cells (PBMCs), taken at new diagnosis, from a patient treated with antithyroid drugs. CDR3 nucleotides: TGTGCCAGCAGTCGCTGGACTAGCGGATATGGGCAGTACTTC. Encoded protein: CASSRWTSGYGQYF. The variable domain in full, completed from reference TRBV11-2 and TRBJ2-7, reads EAGVAQSPRYKIIEKRQSVAFWCNPISGHATLYWYQQILGQGPKLLIQFQNNGVVDDSQLPKDRFSAERLKGVDSTLKIQPAKLEDSAVYLCASSRWTSGYGQYFGPGTRLTVT.